The 20 T cell receptor beta chains reported below all come from one sample, sequenced in a study of response to subunit inactivated influenza vaccine. One entry per CDR3 protein results from TCRdb running MiXCR on the RT-PCR reads. This table holds some 520,000 distinct CDR3 sequences, approximately 17% found once. Specimen: CD4+ T cells sorted from PBMCs, collected around 25 months after vaccination. These receptors originate from a man between 50 and 69 years old who received an inactivated influenza vaccine.

This clonotype was observed a few times. The rearrangement links TRBV30 to TRBJ2-2; tentatively, D is TRBD2 (5 bases). The CDR3 contains 14 residues. CDR1 is GTSNPN and CDR2 is SVGIG in the germline V gene (reference sequence). Deletions cut 4 bases from V and 5 bases from J, with 14 bases between. The CDR3 coding sequence is TGTGCCTGGAACGGGGTTTTTGAAACCGGGGAGCTGTTTTTT. It yields the protein CAWNGVFETGELFF.

The V and J genes are TRBV12-3 or TRBV12-4 and TRBJ2-4; no clear D gene. This CDR3 contains 12 residues. V shed 3 bases and J shed 5 bases, with 5 bases lying between them. DNA of the CDR3: TGTGCCAGCAGTTTGATGGAAAACATTCAGTACTTC. Amino acids: CASSLMENIQYF.

V usage is TRBV6-1 and J usage is TRBJ1-1; the D gene is possibly TRBD1 (5 bases). CDR1 and CDR2 (germline): MNHNS, SASEGT. Trimming stripped 8 bases from V and 5 bases from J, with 15 bases between. The CDR3 has 13 residues. The CDR3, as DNA: TGTGCCAGCCGTATAGACAGATTGACTGAAGCTTTCTTT. Amino acids: CASRIDRLTEAFF.

This chain uses TRBV10-3 with TRBJ1-3; 8 positions match TRBD1. The trim removed 4 bases at V and 1 base at J, leaving 3 bases unmatched. Germline lookup yields CDR1 ENHRY and CDR2 SYGVKD. The CDR3 is made up of 15 amino acids. The CDR3 region is CAISGTGTSGNTIYF. CDR3 DNA sequence: TGTGCCATCAGTGGGACAGGGACTTCTGGAAACACCATATATTTT.

The V call is TRBV20-1, the J call TRBJ2-5, with D tentatively TRBD2 (6 bases). The V and J ends lost 0 bases and 6 bases respectively, with 17 bases between them. Germline V gene lookup returns CDR1 DFQATT and CDR2 SNEGSKA (reference sequence). The CDR3 is made up of 15 amino acids. The CDR3 here is CSARDRGPGVQTQYF. CDR3 nucleotide sequence: TGCAGTGCTAGAGATAGGGGTCCGGGAGTGCAGACCCAGTACTTC.

V is TRBV6-1 and J is TRBJ1-1; a possible D gene is TRBD1 (5 bases). The CDR3 runs 14 residues. Germline CDR1 reads MNHNS; CDR2 reads SASEGT. V dropped 6 bases and J dropped 0 bases, with 11 bases sitting between them. This chain's CDR3 is CASRAGRMNTEAFF. In nucleotides, the CDR3 is TGTGCCAGCAGAGCGGGACGGATGAACACTGAAGCTTTCTTT.

The V gene is TRBV12-3 or TRBV12-4, the J gene TRBJ2-4; TRBD2 aligns across 8 bases. The CDR3 runs 18 residues. V trimming: 6 bases; J trimming: 1 base; junction bases outside the gene matches: 14. This CDR3 is CASSPGQFRGRAKNIQYF. In nucleotides, the CDR3 is TGTGCCAGCAGCCCCGGGCAGTTCCGCGGGAGGGCCAAAAACATTCAGTACTTC.

This clonotype was recorded many times. The rearrangement links TRBV7-2 to TRBJ2-5; 10 bases agree with TRBD2. CDR1 is SGHTA, CDR2 FQGNSA, per germline. V lost 2 bases and J lost 2; bases outside the gene matches: 2. CDR3 length: 15 amino acids. As DNA, the CDR3 is TGTGCCAGCAGCTTACCTAGCGGGGGACAAGAGACCCAGTACTTC. Its translation is CASSLPSGGQETQYF.

This chain connects TRBV2 to TRBJ2-5; 11 nucleotides align to TRBD1. The CDR3 consists of 15 residues. Germline V gives CDR1 SNHLY, CDR2 FYNNEI. The V and J ends lost 3 bases and 6 bases, in that order; junction bases with no gene match: 6. The CDR3 DNA reads as TGTGCCAGCAGTGAGGACAGGGGGCGCTTCCAGACCCAGTACTTC. This sequence encodes CASSEDRGRFQTQYF.

This clonotype occurred a few times. The rearrangement uses TRBV27 and TRBJ2-2; 7 bases fit TRBD1. J lost 7 bases, V lost 8 bases, and 13 bases had no gene match. CDR1 is MNHEY and CDR2 is SMNVEV in the germline V gene (reference sequence). The CDR3 spans 15 residues. Here the CDR3 reads CASRPLQGFGGELFF. CDR3 coding DNA: TGTGCCAGCCGACCTTTACAGGGGTTTGGCGGGGAGCTGTTTTTT.

The sample holds a few counts of this clonotype. The genes are TRBV4-3 and TRBJ1-6; possible D gene TRBD1, 5 bases. The ends were cut back, 2 bases at V and 10 bases at J, with 15 bases in the middle. The CDR3 is 15 residues long. Germline values: CDR1 LGHNA, CDR2 YSLEER. The CDR3 reads CASSQRERGGSPLHF. The CDR3 DNA sequence: TGCGCCAGCAGCCAACGGGAAAGGGGAGGCTCACCCCTCCACTTT.

The chain links TRBV20-1 to TRBJ2-1; D not resolved. Per the germline V gene, CDR1 is DFQATT and CDR2 is SNEGSKA (reference sequence). Trimming pared 4 bases from V and 3 bases from J, leaving 7 bases between. The CDR3 totals 12 residues. CDR3 DNA sequence: TGCAGTGCTACAGTAGGCTACAATGAGCAGTTCTTC. Its protein product is CSATVGYNEQFF.

The chain joins TRBV2 to TRBJ2-2, with TRBD2 matching over 8 bases. Germline CDR1 reads SNHLY; CDR2 reads FYNNEI. This CDR3 contains 16 residues. V lost 6 bases to trimming and J lost 4 bases; unmatched junction nucleotides: 10. The CDR3 DNA follows: TGTGCCAGCAGGGAACTAGCGGCCTCGTTCACCGGGGAGCTGTTTTTT. Translated: CASRELAASFTGELFF.

The genes are TRBV29-1 and TRBJ1-1; 11 bases agree with TRBD1. The J segment lost 4 bases and the V segment lost 7 bases, leaving 11 bases of the junction unmatched. This CDR3 contains 15 residues. Per germline, CDR1 SQVTM and CDR2 ANQGSEA. CDR3 in amino acids: CSAEARGQGGTEAFF. As DNA, the CDR3 is TGCAGCGCCGAGGCGCGGGGACAGGGGGGCACTGAAGCTTTCTTT.

This clonotype has only a few counts. J is TRBJ1-5 and V is TRBV3-1, with D unresolved. The CDR3 totals 16 residues. The V and J ends lost 1 base and 6 bases respectively, with 16 bases between them. Germline CDR1 is LGHDT and CDR2 is YNNKEL (reference sequence). The chain's CDR3 is CASSQGYRSLGQPQHF. The CDR3 DNA follows: TGTGCCAGCAGCCAAGGGTACAGAAGTTTGGGTCAGCCCCAGCATTTT.

There are many counts of this clonotype. The chain couples TRBV4-2 to TRBJ2-1, with 7 bases aligning to TRBD1. The CDR3 length is 13 residues. Trimming at V came to 3 bases and at J to 12 bases, leaving 8 bases not matched to a gene. Germline V gene sequence: CDR1 LGHNA, CDR2 YNFKEQ. The CDR3 region is CASSQATGERQFF. In nucleotides, the CDR3 is TGTGCCAGCAGCCAGGCCACAGGGGAAAGGCAGTTCTTC.

The chain has TRBV9 and TRBJ2-5, with 7 positions matching TRBD2. Losses at the gene ends were 0 bases for V and 1 base for J; bases not matched to a gene: 6. CDR1 is SGDLS and CDR2 is YYNGEE in the germline V gene. CDR3 length: 16 amino acids. CDR3 amino acids: CASSVGFGGGQETQYF. The CDR3 DNA is TGTGCCAGCAGCGTAGGCTTTGGGGGGGGCCAAGAGACCCAGTACTTC.

This clonotype appeared many times. This sequence joins TRBV5-1 and TRBJ2-3; 10 positions match TRBD2. V lost 7 bases to trimming and J lost 3 bases; unmatched junction nucleotides: 11. The CDR3 consists of 16 residues. CDR1 and CDR2 from the germline V gene are SGHRS and YFSETQ. CDR3 in DNA: TGCGCCAGCTCCCTCAGCGGGAGGGGCATGACAGATACGCAGTATTTT. Its translation is CASSLSGRGMTDTQYF.

The chain links TRBV28 to TRBJ2-1; TRBD1 matches at 9 bases. The trim removed 6 bases at V and 6 bases at J, leaving 9 bases unmatched. Germline-derived CDR1 and CDR2 are MDHEN and SYDVKM. The CDR3 runs to 15 residues. The DNA for the CDR3 is TGTGCCAGCAGGGGCGGGGGACAGGGCCTCAATGAGCAGTTCTTC. Its translation is CASRGGGQGLNEQFF. Complete variable domain (other parts from reference TRBV28 and TRBJ2-1): DVKVTQSSRYLVKRTGEKVFLECVQDMDHENMFWYRQDPGLGLRLIYFSYDVKMKEKGDIPEGYSVSREKKERFSLILESASTNQTSMYLCASRGGGQGLNEQFFGPGTRLTVL.

The rearrangement uses TRBV6-1 and TRBJ2-2, with TRBD2 identical over 12 bases. V dropped 6 bases and J dropped 6; count of bases not matched to a gene: 5. The CDR3 is 15 amino acids. The germline V gene has CDR1 MNHNS and CDR2 SASEGT. CDR3 region: CASRRTSGKPGELFF. In DNA form, the CDR3 reads TGTGCCAGCAGACGGACTAGCGGGAAACCCGGGGAGCTGTTTTTT.